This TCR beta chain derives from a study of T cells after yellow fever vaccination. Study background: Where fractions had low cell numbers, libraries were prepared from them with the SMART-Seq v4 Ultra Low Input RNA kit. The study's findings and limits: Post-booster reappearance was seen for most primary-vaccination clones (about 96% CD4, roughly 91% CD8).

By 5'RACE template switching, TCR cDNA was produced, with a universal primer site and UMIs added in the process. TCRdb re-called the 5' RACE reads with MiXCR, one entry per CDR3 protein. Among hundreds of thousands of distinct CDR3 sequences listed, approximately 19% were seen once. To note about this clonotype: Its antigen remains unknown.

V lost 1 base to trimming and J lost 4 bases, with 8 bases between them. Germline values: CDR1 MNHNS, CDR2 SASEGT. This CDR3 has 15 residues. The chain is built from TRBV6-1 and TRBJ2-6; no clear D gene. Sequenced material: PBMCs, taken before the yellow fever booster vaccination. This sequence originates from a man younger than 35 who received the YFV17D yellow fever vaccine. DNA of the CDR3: TGTGCCAGCAGTGAAGGGGATGCAGGGGCCAACGTCCTGACTTTC. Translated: CASSEGDAGANVLTF.